This TCR beta chain comes out of a study of Ad26.COV2.S vaccination and SARS-CoV-2 variants. Here immunoSEQ multiplex PCR was the method, and the copy in TCRdb shows in-frame clones only, minus some. The table records over 110,000 clones, 70% to 90% of them present only once. Germline-derived CDR1 and CDR2 are MNHEY and SVGAGI. J lost 0 bases, V lost 6 bases, and 5 bases had no gene match. This CDR3 has 15 residues. Whole-study results and caveats: People who got the vaccine had more spike-specific TCR breadth than people who got placebo. Reports say spike-specific CD8+ and CD4+ T cell responses covered substantial breadth after vaccination. Recipients of either vaccine or placebo displayed similar breadth of non-spike TCRs. Analyses of TCR breadth and depth may have underestimated total T cell responses.

Turning to this clone: Its antigen is unidentified.

The genes are TRBV6-5 and TRBJ1-5, with 7 nucleotides matching TRBD1. This sequence was found in a human donor who had recovered from COVID-19. Source: peripheral blood, taken after recovery from COVID-19. The DNA for the CDR3 is TGTGCCAGCAGAGCCACAGGGGATAGCAATCAGCCCCAGCATTTT. This gives the protein CASRATGDSNQPQHF.